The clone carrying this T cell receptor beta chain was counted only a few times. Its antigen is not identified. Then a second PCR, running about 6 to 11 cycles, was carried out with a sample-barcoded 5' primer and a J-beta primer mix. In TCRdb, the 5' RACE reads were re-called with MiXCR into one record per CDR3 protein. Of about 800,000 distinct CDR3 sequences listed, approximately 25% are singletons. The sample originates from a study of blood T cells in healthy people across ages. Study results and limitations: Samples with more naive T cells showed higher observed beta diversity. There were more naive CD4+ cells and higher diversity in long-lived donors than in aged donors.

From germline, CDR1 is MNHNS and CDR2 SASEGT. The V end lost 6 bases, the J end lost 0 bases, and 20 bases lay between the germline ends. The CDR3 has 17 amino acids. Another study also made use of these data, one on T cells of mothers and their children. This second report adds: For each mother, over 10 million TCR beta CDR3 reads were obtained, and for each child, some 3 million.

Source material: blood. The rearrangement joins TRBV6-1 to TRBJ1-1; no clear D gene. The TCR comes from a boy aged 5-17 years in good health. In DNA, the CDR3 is TGTGCCAGCAGACCCCGGTTAGATTTCCTCATGAACACTGAAGCTTTCTTT. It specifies CASRPRLDFLMNTEAFF.